Following are 7 T cell receptor beta chains from one sample sequenced in a study of blood T cell repertoires in COVID-19. Profiled with immunoSEQ multiplex PCR; TCRdb holds only in-frame clones, not every one. The sample has around 140,000 clones, 89% seen once. Sequencing used peripheral blood. All receptors derive from a human donor in a cohort sampled during active COVID-19.

The V and J genes are TRBV11-3 and TRBJ2-3; no definite D call. Germline V CDR1 and CDR2: SGHNT, YENEEA. The CDR3 totals 17 residues. Trimming left V 5 bases short and J 1 base short, with 19 bases between. CDR3 sequence reads: CASSPILRHACTDTQYF. Here the CDR3 DNA reads TGTGCCAGCAGCCCAATCTTGAGGCATGCTTGCACAGATACGCAGTATTTT.

The V and J genes are TRBV4-2 and TRBJ1-5; TRBD1 aligns across 8 bases. J was trimmed by 3 bases and V by 1 base; bases with no gene match: 2. Germline assignment: CDR1 LGHNA and CDR2 YNFKEQ. CDR3 length: 15 amino acids. As DNA, the CDR3 is TGTGCCAGCAGCCAAGGACAGGGGAACAATCAGCCCCAGCATTTT. This sequence encodes CASSQGQGNNQPQHF.

The chain is built from TRBV4-3 and TRBJ1-3; D gene ambiguous. The length of the CDR3 is 18 residues. Germline assignment: CDR1 LGHNA and CDR2 YSLEER. Between the trimmed V and J ends, which lost 0 bases and 0 bases, there was a span of 15 bases. The CDR3 nucleotides read TGCGCCAGCAGCCAAGAGTGGGGTCACGGAGGCTCTGGAAACACCATATATTTT. It specifies CASSQEWGHGGSGNTIYF.

The CDR3 loop reads CASSLDTGADTGELFF. CDR3 bases: TGTGCCAGCAGCTTGGACACTGGGGCGGACACCGGGGAGCTGTTTTTT. The chain has TRBV5-4 and TRBJ2-2, with D maybe TRBD1 (5 bases). CDR1 and CDR2 from the germline V gene are SGHNT and YYREEE (reference sequence). V lost 0 bases and J 3 bases, leaving 12 bases between the germline ends. The CDR3 is made up of 16 amino acids.

This sequence joins TRBV2 and TRBJ2-3, with TRBD2 matching 10 bases. The CDR3 runs to 15 residues. The J segment lost 1 base and the V segment lost 6 bases, leaving 4 bases of the junction unmatched. Looked up from germline, CDR1 is SNHLY and CDR2 is FYNNEI. The CDR3 here is CASRYLAGGTDTQYF. The DNA for the CDR3 is TGTGCCAGCAGGTACCTAGCGGGGGGCACAGATACGCAGTATTTT.

The rearrangement links TRBV29-1 to TRBJ2-1; 12 bases fit TRBD1. Per germline, CDR1 SQVTM and CDR2 ANQGSEA. The CDR3 totals 15 residues. Trimming took 6 bases from V and 7 from J; bases not matched to a gene: 10. The CDR3, as DNA: TGCAGCGTCTTTGGGGGACAGGGGGCTGGAAATGAGCAGTTCTTC. Protein: CSVFGGQGAGNEQFF.

The V gene is TRBV5-4, the J gene TRBJ2-5; a weak D match, TRBD2 (5 bases). The CDR3 runs 14 residues. The germline V gene encodes CDR1 SGHNT and CDR2 YYREEE (reference sequence). Between the trimmed V and J ends, which lost 4 bases and 2 bases, there was a span of 12 bases. CDR3 residues: CASSDGRGQETQYF. The CDR3 DNA is TGTGCCAGCAGCGATGGACGGGGACAAGAGACCCAGTACTTC.